This passage covers 5 T cell receptor beta chains from one sample sequenced in a study of blood T cells in healthy people across ages. The second PCR ran about 6 to 11 cycles with a sample-barcoded 5' primer and J-beta primers. TCRdb analysed the 5' RACE reads with MiXCR anew, one entry per CDR3 protein. The table records 1,800,000 or so distinct CDR3 sequences, roughly two fifths of them present only once. Sequenced sample: blood. Every receptor here comes from a human donor in good health.

This clonotype showed up just a few times. The gene calls are TRBV6-5 and TRBJ2-3; D gene unclear. This CDR3 spans 14 amino acids. Trimming took off 10 bases at V and 5 bases at J, with 19 bases between the two ends. In germline, CDR1 is MNHEY, CDR2 SVGAGI. The CDR3 coding sequence is TGTGCCACCCTGGGCCCCCGTAGCTTAGATACGCAGTATTTT. It encodes CATLGPRSLDTQYF.

Turning to this clonotype: Germline and junction disagree at one end, which may indicate a read error. The rearrangement links TRBV28 to TRBJ2-7, with 10 bases matching TRBD2. Germline lookup yields CDR1 MDHEN and CDR2 SYDVKM. The CDR3 spans 16 residues. CDR3 DNA sequence: TGTGCCAGCCGCTCAACGGGACTAGCGTCGGGGTACGGGCAGTACTTC. Translating gives CASRSTGLASGYGQYF.

The chain couples TRBV5-6 to TRBJ2-6; D is perhaps TRBD2 (5 bases). CDR3 size: 18 residues. Germline CDR1 and CDR2: SGHDT and YYEEEE. V lost 7 bases to trimming and J lost 0 bases, with 20 bases between them. The CDR3 DNA follows: TGTGCCAGCGGCCTCGGCGGGCTCGGAGCCTCTGGGGCCAACGTCCTGACTTTC. Translation: CASGLGGLGASGANVLTF.

The chain employs TRBV7-2 and TRBJ1-4; D ambiguous. CDR3 length: 13 residues. V was pared by 2 bases and J by 10 bases, with 11 bases between. Germline assignment: CDR1 SGHTA and CDR2 FQGNSA. The CDR3 sequence is CASSLSRSGKLFF. CDR3 coding DNA: TGTGCCAGCAGCTTATCCCGATCAGGAAAACTGTTTTTT.

This chain connects TRBV25-1 to TRBJ1-2, with D unresolved. This CDR3 comprises 12 residues. In germline, CDR1 is MGHDK, CDR2 SYGVNS. The V end lost 5 bases, the J end lost 9 bases, and 13 bases lay between the germline ends. The chain's CDR3 is CASSPRAFSYTF. The CDR3 coding sequence is TGTGCCAGCAGTCCTAGGGCGTTTAGCTACACCTTC.